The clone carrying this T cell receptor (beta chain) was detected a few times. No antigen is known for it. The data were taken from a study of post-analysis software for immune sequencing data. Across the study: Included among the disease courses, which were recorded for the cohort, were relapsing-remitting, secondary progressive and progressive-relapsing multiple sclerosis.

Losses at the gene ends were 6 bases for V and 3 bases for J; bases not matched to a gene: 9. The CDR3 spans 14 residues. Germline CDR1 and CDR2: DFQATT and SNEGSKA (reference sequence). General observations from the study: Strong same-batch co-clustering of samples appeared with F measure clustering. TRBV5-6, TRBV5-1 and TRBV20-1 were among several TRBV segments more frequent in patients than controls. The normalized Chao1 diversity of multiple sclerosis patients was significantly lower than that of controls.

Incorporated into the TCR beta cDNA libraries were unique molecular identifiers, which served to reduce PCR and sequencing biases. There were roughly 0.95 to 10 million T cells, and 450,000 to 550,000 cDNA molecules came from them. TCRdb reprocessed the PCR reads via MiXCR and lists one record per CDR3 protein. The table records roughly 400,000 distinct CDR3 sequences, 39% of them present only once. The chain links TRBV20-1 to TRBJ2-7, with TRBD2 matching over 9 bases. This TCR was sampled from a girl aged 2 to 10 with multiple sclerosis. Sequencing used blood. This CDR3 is CSAIAGAAYYEQYF. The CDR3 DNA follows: TGCAGTGCCATAGCGGGAGCGGCCTACTACGAGCAGTACTTC.